These 10 T cell receptor beta chains share one sample of origin, sequenced in a study of human T cells and chemical hapten exposure. Time point of the sample: patch test 3, about 24 weeks after DPC sensitization. Noted treatment: therapeutic diphenylcyclopropenone sensitization with weekly scalp DPC. TCRdb called the RACE reads again in MiXCR, with one record for every CDR3 protein. Seen here are about 190,000 distinct CDR3 sequences, around 25% observed once, and the top ten hold roughly 2.4%. The sample here was whole blood, taken in connection with sensitization to the hapten diphenylcyclopropenone (DPC). All receptors derive from a woman aged 40 to 49 with alopecia areata. Some clones in this sample may be carry-over from other donors' samples.

This clonotype came up many times. The V and J genes are TRBV20-1 and TRBJ1-5, with 7 bases lining up with TRBD1. Trimming at V came to 6 bases and at J to 1 base, leaving 12 bases not matched to a gene. CDR1 and CDR2 (germline): DFQATT, SNEGSKA (reference sequence). The CDR3 extends over 16 amino acids. CDR3 DNA sequence: TGCAGTGCCCCGGAGGGTAGGGGGCGAAGCAATCAGCCCCAGCATTTT. Its protein is CSAPEGRGRSNQPQHF.

The genes are TRBV12-3 or TRBV12-4 and TRBJ1-2; a weak D match, TRBD1 (5 bases). This CDR3 contains 14 residues. Trimming removed 5 bases from V and 7 bases from J, with 17 bases in between. The CDR3 sequence is CASSPPGGRGGYTF. CDR3 sequence (DNA): TGTGCCAGCAGTCCGCCGGGGGGACGGGGTGGCTACACCTTC.

The chain couples TRBV6-5 to TRBJ1-2; a possible D gene is TRBD1 (6 bases). V was cut by 2 bases and J by 4 bases, with 20 bases left in between. Germline V gives CDR1 MNHEY, CDR2 SVGAGI. The CDR3 covers 17 residues. CDR3 protein: CASSYDLGTGRFYGYTF. The CDR3 region has the DNA TGTGCCAGCAGTTACGACCTCGGCACAGGGCGCTTCTATGGCTACACCTTC.

The chain is built from TRBV7-3 and TRBJ2-3, with a tentative D call TRBD1 (5 bases). The length of the CDR3 is 14 residues. Trimming removed 5 bases at V and 9 bases at J, with 18 bases between. From germline, CDR1 is SGHTA and CDR2 FQGTGA. The CDR3: CASSHRTDPGTQYF. The DNA of the CDR3 is TGTGCCAGCAGCCATAGGACGGATCCAGGGACGCAGTATTTT.

This clonotype was detected a few times. The chain couples TRBV9 to TRBJ2-1; D is possibly TRBD1 (6 bases). Germline values: CDR1 SGDLS, CDR2 YYNGEE. The CDR3 has 14 residues. The V and J ends lost 0 bases and 6 bases respectively, with 10 bases between them. DNA for the CDR3: TGTGCCAGCAGCGTAGATCAGGGGAGCAATGAGCAGTTCTTC. This codes for CASSVDQGSNEQFF.

The CDR3 spells CASTPQGIQETQYF. For the CDR3, the DNA is TGTGCCAGCACCCCGCAGGGGATCCAAGAGACCCAGTACTTC. The J gene is TRBJ2-5, the V gene TRBV7-9; D is perhaps TRBD1 (6 bases). V was clipped by 7 bases and J by 1 base, with 13 bases between them. The CDR3 is made up of 14 amino acids. Germline-derived CDR1 and CDR2 are SEHNR and FQNEAQ (reference sequence).

The rearrangement links TRBV10-3 to TRBJ1-1, with D hard to call. V shed 5 bases and J shed 1 base, with 8 bases lying between them. This CDR3 spans 13 amino acids. Per the germline V gene, CDR1 is ENHRY and CDR2 is SYGVKD. The CDR3 nucleotides read TGTGCCATCAGTCTGGACGGGAACACTGAAGCTTTCTTT. Its translation is CAISLDGNTEAFF.

This clonotype has a handful of counts. The rearrangement links TRBV10-3 to TRBJ2-7; weak D call: TRBD2 (6 bases). There are 14 residues in the CDR3. The ends were cut back, 11 bases at V and 1 base at J, with 18 bases in the middle. CDR1 and CDR2 (germline): ENHRY, SYGVKD. The CDR3 nucleotides are TGTGCCGCCCGCGTCGGAGGGACTTCCTACGAGCAGTACTTC. It specifies CAARVGGTSYEQYF.

This clonotype occurred a few times. The chain carries TRBV7-4 and TRBJ2-3; D is perhaps TRBD2 (5 bases). The germline V gene encodes CDR1 SGHVT and CDR2 SQSDAQ. Deletions cut 5 bases from V and 0 bases from J, with 15 bases between. The CDR3 spans 16 residues. The chain's CDR3 is CASSPEDEASTDTQYF. CDR3 bases: TGTGCCAGCAGCCCGGAGGATGAGGCTAGCACAGATACGCAGTATTTT.

This clonotype was seen many times. This chain links TRBV28 with TRBJ2-1, with TRBD2 matching over 8 bases. The CDR3 sequence is 16 residues long. J was trimmed by 2 bases and V by 5 bases; bases with no gene match: 8. CDR1 MDHEN and CDR2 SYDVKM come from the germline V gene. CDR3 nucleotide sequence: TGTGCCAGCAGTCCCGGAAGCGGGAGCCCCTACAATGAGCAGTTCTTC. Encoded protein: CASSPGSGSPYNEQFF.